This is a list of T cell receptor beta chains from one sample in a study of Ad26.COV2.S vaccination and SARS-CoV-2 variants. This table comes from immunoSEQ multiplex PCR, and its TCRdb copy is limited to in-frame clones, with some not included. The table includes roughly 100,000 clones, around 80% detected once. This material consisted of peripheral blood, taken after recovery from COVID-19. The source is a human donor who had recovered from COVID-19. The CDR3 runs from the conserved cysteine through the conserved F or W. The D gene is left open where the match is weak. Size is omitted from some rows. Given values are once, few, many or a class for expanded clones.

abundance	v_gene	j_gene	d_gene	CDR3aa	CDR3nt
once	TRBV4-2	TRBJ2-2	NA	CASSQDLWTDGGELFF	TGTGCCAGCAGCCAAGATCTTTGGACAGACGGCGGGGAGCTGTTTTTT
few	TRBV28	TRBJ1-2	NA	CASSSVTGTVNYGYTF	TGTGCCAGCAGTTCAGTGACCGGGACGGTTAACTATGGCTACACCTTC
NA	TRBV2	TRBJ2-1	TRBD1	CASITRDRYNEQFF	TGTGCCAGCATAACCCGGGACAGATACAATGAGCAGTTCTTC
NA	TRBV7-3	TRBJ1-1	TRBD1	CASSLSGGNTEAFF	TGTGCCAGCAGCTTATCAGGGGGCAACACTGAAGCTTTCTTT
NA	TRBV3-1/TRBV3-2	TRBJ1-3	NA	CASSQDSLTGGNTIYF	TGTGCCAGCAGCCAAGACTCACTGACAGGAGGAAACACCATATATTTT
NA	TRBV27	TRBJ1-6	NA	CASRGGGGNNSPLHF	TGTGCCAGCAGGGGAGGGGGAGGGAATAATTCACCCCTCCACTTT
NA	TRBV5-6	TRBJ1-5	NA	CASSFQGSNQPQHF	TGTGCCAGCAGCTTCCAGGGTAGCAATCAGCCCCAGCATTTT
NA	TRBV6-5	TRBJ1-2	TRBD1	CASRSQGAPGYTF	TGTGCCAGCAGGTCCCAGGGGGCACCCGGCTACACCTTC
NA	TRBV2	TRBJ1-4	TRBD1	CASRRDRNEKLFF	TGTGCCAGCAGACGGGACAGGAATGAAAAACTGTTTTTT
NA	TRBV5-1	TRBJ2-3	TRBD2	CASSALAGGGTDTQYF	TGCGCCAGCAGCGCCTTAGCGGGGGGGGGCACAGATACGCAGTATTTT
NA	TRBV10-3	TRBJ2-5	NA	CAISESSETQYF	TGTGCCATCAGTGAGTCCTCGGAGACCCAGTACTTC
NA	TRBV30	TRBJ2-5	NA	CAWMYLGGDRKETQYF	TGTGCCTGGATGTACCTGGGCGGGGACAGAAAAGAGACCCAGTACTTC
NA	TRBV7-9	TRBJ2-3	NA	CASSLGTEADTQYF	TGTGCCAGCAGCTTAGGCACGGAGGCAGATACGCAGTATTTT
NA	TRBV2	TRBJ2-3	TRBD1	CASRDRWTDTQYF	TGTGCCAGCAGGGACAGGTGGACAGATACGCAGTATTTT
NA	TRBV4-1	TRBJ1-3	NA	CASRGGGNTIYF	TGCGCCAGCAGGGGTGGGGGAAACACCATATATTTT